The 20 T cell receptor beta chains below were found in one sample sequenced in a study of graft-versus-host responses after intestinal transplantation (TCRdb year 2021). The time point label here, explained by the study, means: cells obtained before transplantation from donor or recipient. Library generation was performed with the immunoSEQ multiplex PCR assay. Not all clones reach the TCRdb copy of this immuneACCESS table, which keeps in-frame sequences only. Checked studies attribute under half of the gap to unresolved V genes and leave the rest unexplained. This sample holds 55,000 to 80,000 clones; roughly 90% were observed only once. About 1.7% of the sample is held by the ten biggest clonotypes. The antigens these receptors bind are not known. The sequences come from unstimulated CD8+ T cells sorted from spleen or lymph node cells, collected before transplant. Receptors originate from a human donor who was the organ donor for an intestinal transplant.

The V and J genes are TRBV30 and TRBJ2-1, with TRBD2 matching over 9 bases. CDR1 is GTSNPN, CDR2 SVGIG, per germline (reference sequence). The CDR3 is 15 residues long. J lost 2 bases, V lost 2 bases, and 4 bases had no gene match. CDR3 bases: TGTGCCTGGAGTACCCCTAGCGGGACCTACAATGAGCAGTTCTTC. Amino acid sequence: CAWSTPSGTYNEQFF.

This rearrangement joins TRBV29-1 to TRBJ1-2; D ambiguous. Germline V lookup: CDR1 SQVTM, CDR2 ANQGSEA. V was pared by 7 bases and J by 6 bases, with 12 bases between. This CDR3 region has 11 residues. Written as DNA, the CDR3 is TGCAGCGCCCACCCTTCGGATGGCTACACCTTC. The encoded protein is CSAHPSDGYTF.

The chain recombines TRBV7-2 with TRBJ2-7, with a weak D call TRBD2 (5 bases). The germline gives CDR1 SGHTA, CDR2 FQGNSA. The germline V and J ends were trimmed by 1 base and 5 bases, with 12 bases remaining between them. The CDR3 is 14 residues long. The CDR3 loop is CASSLGEGGDEQYF. The CDR3 region has the DNA TGTGCCAGCAGCTTAGGTGAAGGAGGAGACGAGCAGTACTTC.

The chain employs TRBV7-9 and TRBJ2-3; D might be TRBD2 (6 bases). Trimming removed 7 bases from V and 1 base from J, with 18 bases in between. This CDR3 spans 16 amino acids. Germline CDR1 is SEHNR and CDR2 is FQNEAQ (reference sequence). This chain's CDR3 is CASTPQRTTCTDTQYF. CDR3 in DNA: TGTGCCAGCACCCCTCAACGGACTACCTGCACAGATACGCAGTATTTT.

The chain has TRBV19 and TRBJ1-2, with D hard to call. Between the trimmed V and J ends, which lost 1 base and 8 bases, there was a span of 5 bases. The germline gives CDR1 LNHDA, CDR2 SQIVND (reference sequence). The CDR3 consists of 11 residues. The CDR3 bases are TGTGCCAGTAGTATAGCCATGGGCTACACCTTC. Amino acid sequence: CASSIAMGYTF.

The chain links TRBV6-1 to TRBJ1-1, with a tentative D call TRBD1 (6 bases). Germline values: CDR1 MNHNS, CDR2 SASEGT. V lost 3 bases to trimming and J lost 5 bases, with 10 bases between them. The CDR3 contains 13 residues. The CDR3 coding sequence is TGTGCCAGCAGTGAGGTCAGGGGAACTGAAGCTTTCTTT. It codes for CASSEVRGTEAFF.

J is TRBJ2-2 and V is TRBV9, with D unresolved. With 2 bases removed from V and 5 bases from J, the gap between germline ends came to 13 bases. The CDR3 loop spans 15 amino acids. Germline V gene data show CDR1 as SGDLS and CDR2 as YYNGEE. CDR3 DNA sequence: TGTGCCAGCAGCGTTCTGGCAGGTGGTACCGGGGAGCTGTTTTTT. Encoded protein: CASSVLAGGTGELFF.

V usage is TRBV6-5 and J usage is TRBJ1-2; tentative D call: TRBD1 (6 bases). Germline CDR1 and CDR2: MNHEY and SVGAGI. CDR3 length: 16 amino acids. Trimming removed 4 bases from V and 5 bases from J, with 20 bases in between. The CDR3 region is CASSSHGTPDPYGYTF. The CDR3 DNA follows: TGTGCCAGCAGTTCCCATGGGACACCAGATCCTTATGGCTACACCTTC.

The gene calls are TRBV6-8 and TRBJ2-1, with 9 bases identical to TRBD2. V gave up 4 bases and J gave up 9 bases; unmatched junction bases: 10. CDR1 is MNHGY, CDR2 SAAAGT, per germline. The CDR3 has 15 residues. The CDR3 DNA reads as TGTGCCAGCAGTTTAAGCTTGGCGGGAGGGCCTGAGCAGTTCTTC. Its translation: CASSLSLAGGPEQFF.

The rearrangement joins TRBV7-2 to TRBJ2-5; TRBD2 agrees at 7 bases. Germline V gene sequence: CDR1 SGHTA, CDR2 FQGNSA. The CDR3 spans 16 residues. Losses at the gene ends were 5 bases for V and 0 bases for J; bases not matched to a gene: 9. The chain's CDR3 is CASSPGTTSYQETQYF. The CDR3 DNA follows: TGTGCCAGCAGCCCCGGGACTACCTCTTACCAAGAGACCCAGTACTTC.

The gene calls are TRBV27 and TRBJ2-1; a weak D match, TRBD1 (5 bases). CDR1 and CDR2 from the germline V gene are MNHEY and SMNVEV (reference sequence). The CDR3 totals 13 residues. V lost 5 bases to trimming and J lost 3 bases, with 8 bases between them. CDR3 DNA: TGTGCCAGCAGTATACAGGTCTACAATGAGCAGTTCTTC. Its protein is CASSIQVYNEQFF.

The V call is TRBV19, the J call TRBJ1-2; D may be TRBD1 (6 bases). The length of the CDR3 is 15 residues. V lost 5 bases, J lost 6 bases, and 19 bases lay in between. Germline V gene sequence: CDR1 LNHDA, CDR2 SQIVND (reference sequence). The CDR3 region is CASSPTLGGGNGYTF. The CDR3 DNA sequence: TGTGCCAGTAGTCCGACCCTGGGAGGGGGTAATGGCTACACCTTC.

The J gene is TRBJ2-1, the V gene TRBV10-2; 8 bases are a match to TRBD2. Germline CDR1 is WSHSY and CDR2 is SAAADI. The V and J ends lost 2 bases and 3 bases, in that order; junction bases with no gene match: 6. CDR3 length: 16 residues. CDR3 coding DNA: TGCGCCAGCAGTGAGCCGGGGGGGGGCCACTACAATGAGCAGTTCTTC. It specifies CASSEPGGGHYNEQFF.

This clone has just one count. This sequence joins TRBV11-2 and TRBJ2-7, with TRBD2 identical over 9 bases. The CDR3 runs 15 residues. The germline V gene has CDR1 SGHAT and CDR2 FQNNGV. Trimming took 1 base from V and 2 from J; bases not matched to a gene: 3. CDR3 nucleotide sequence: TGTGCCAGCAGCTTAGTGGCGGGAGGGGCCTACGAGCAGTACTTC. Translated, it gives CASSLVAGGAYEQYF.

The chain uses TRBV7-4 and TRBJ1-1; D is possibly TRBD1 (5 bases). The CDR3 spans 13 residues. V was cut by 1 base and J by 3 bases, with 6 bases left in between. The germline V gene encodes CDR1 SGHVT and CDR2 SQSDAQ. The chain's CDR3 is CASSLEGDTEAFF. Here the CDR3 DNA reads TGTGCCAGCAGCTTAGAAGGGGACACTGAAGCTTTCTTT.

Concerning this clone: The identical CDR3 is also encoded by other nucleotide sequences in the sample. The rearrangement uses TRBV12-2 and TRBJ1-1. TRBV12-2 is classified as a pseudogene. This CDR3 contains 14 residues. The CDR3 is CASRLARRRTEAFF. The CDR3 coding sequence is TGTGCAAGTCGCCTAGCCCGCCGGAGGACTGAAGCTTTCTTT.

This chain links TRBV28 with TRBJ1-2; perhaps TRBD1 as D (5 bases). The CDR3 totals 16 residues. With 6 bases removed from V and 1 base from J, the gap between germline ends came to 18 bases. Germline values: CDR1 MDHEN, CDR2 SYDVKM. The CDR3 region has the DNA TGTGCCAGCAGCTCGTACATCCGGGGGGGTAACTATGGCTACACCTTC. Amino acids: CASSSYIRGGNYGYTF.

The chain combines TRBV27 with TRBJ1-1; D remains ambiguous. Germline V lookup: CDR1 MNHEY, CDR2 SMNVEV (reference sequence). The V end was cut by 5 bases, the J end by 10 bases, with 14 bases between. The CDR3 spans 12 residues. In DNA, the CDR3 is TGTGCCAGCAGTACGACCAGGTACCCAGCTTTCTTT. Translated, it gives CASSTTRYPAFF.

V gene TRBV29-1 combines with J gene TRBJ2-7; TRBD1 might be the D (6 bases). V was shortened by 4 bases and J by 1 base, with 20 bases between the two germline ends. Germline lookup yields CDR1 SQVTM and CDR2 ANQGSEA. The CDR3 loop spans 16 amino acids. CDR3 bases: TGCAGCGTTGTTCACCAGGGGATCTCCGTTTCCTACGAGCAGTACTTC. Its translation: CSVVHQGISVSYEQYF.

The chain uses TRBV4-2 and TRBJ2-7, with TRBD1 as a possible D gene (6 bases). Trimming took off 0 bases at V and 5 bases at J, with 11 bases between the two ends. This CDR3 has 14 residues. Germline V gene data show CDR1 as LGHNA and CDR2 as YNFKEQ. This CDR3 is CASSQESQGNEQYF. The CDR3, as DNA: TGTGCCAGCAGCCAAGAGTCCCAGGGGAACGAGCAGTACTTC.